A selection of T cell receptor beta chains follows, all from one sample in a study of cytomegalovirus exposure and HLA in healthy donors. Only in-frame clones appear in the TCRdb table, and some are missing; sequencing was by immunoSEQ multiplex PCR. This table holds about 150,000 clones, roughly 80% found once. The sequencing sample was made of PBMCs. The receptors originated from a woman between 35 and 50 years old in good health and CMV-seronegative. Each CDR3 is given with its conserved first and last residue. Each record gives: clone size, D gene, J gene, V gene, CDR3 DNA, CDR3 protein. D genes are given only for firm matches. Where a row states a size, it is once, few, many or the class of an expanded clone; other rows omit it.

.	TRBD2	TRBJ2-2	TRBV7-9	TGTGCCAGCAGCTTAAGTAGCGGGTGGACCGGGGAGCTGTTTTTT	CASSLSSGWTGELFF
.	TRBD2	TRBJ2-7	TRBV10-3	TGTGCCATCAGTGCTCCTAGCGGGAGTAGGAACGAGCAGTACTTC	CAISAPSGSRNEQYF
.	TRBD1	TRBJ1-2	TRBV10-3	TGTGCCATCAGCCCTGGGACAGGGACCTATGGCTACACCTTC	CAISPGTGTYGYTF
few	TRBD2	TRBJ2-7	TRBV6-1	TGTGCCAGCAGTGCTCAGGTCGGGGGGGTAGGGGGAGGGTCCGAGCAGTACTTC	CASSAQVGGVGGGSEQYF
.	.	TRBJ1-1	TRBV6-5	TGTGCCAGCAGTTACGGACTTAGGACTGAAGCTTTCTTT	CASSYGLRTEAFF
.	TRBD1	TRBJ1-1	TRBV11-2	TGTGCCAGCAGCTTTTCAGGGGGCTCTTCTTACACTGAAGCTTTCTTT	CASSFSGGSSYTEAFF
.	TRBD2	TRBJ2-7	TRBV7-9	TGTGCCAGCAGCCCAATGTCCTGGACTAGCAACGAGCAGTACTTC	CASSPMSWTSNEQYF
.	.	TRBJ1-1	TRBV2	TGTGCCAGCAGCAAAGGGACACTGAACACTGAAGCTTTCTTT	CASSKGTLNTEAFF
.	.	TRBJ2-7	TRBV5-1	TGCGCCAGCAGCTCAGGCCCTGGAGGGACCCTCTACGAGCAGTACTTC	CASSSGPGGTLYEQYF
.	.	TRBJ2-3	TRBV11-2	TGTGCCAGCAGCCAAACAGATACGCAGTATTTT	CASSQTDTQYF
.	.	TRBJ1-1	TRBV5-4	TGTGCCAGCAGCTTGCGGGGAGTTCGGATGAACACTGAAGCTTTCTTT	CASSLRGVRMNTEAFF
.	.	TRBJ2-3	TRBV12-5	TGTGCTAGTGGTTCGAACCCCGGGAAGTTCACAGATACGCAGTATTTT	CASGSNPGKFTDTQYF
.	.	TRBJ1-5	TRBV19	TGTGCCAGTAGTGTCCCTCGGGAAGGTCAGCCCCAGCATTTT	CASSVPREGQPQHF
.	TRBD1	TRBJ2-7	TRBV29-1	TGCAGCGTTGAAGGTCGGACAGGGAGGACCTACGAGCAGTACTTC	CSVEGRTGRTYEQYF
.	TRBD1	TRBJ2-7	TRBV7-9	TGTGCCAGCAGCGACAGGGGTTCCTCCTACGAGCAGTACTTC	CASSDRGSSYEQYF
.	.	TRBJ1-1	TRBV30	TGTGCCTGGAGTGTACTGGAGGAAGCTTTCTTT	CAWSVLEEAFF
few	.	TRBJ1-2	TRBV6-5	TGTGCCAGCGCTCGGGGGAAAACAAACTATGGCTACACCTTC	CASARGKTNYGYTF
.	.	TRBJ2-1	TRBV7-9	TGTGCCAGCAGCCCTGAAGGGGGTATAGGCAATGAGCAGTTCTTC	CASSPEGGIGNEQFF
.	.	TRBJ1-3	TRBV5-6	TGTGCCAGCAGCCCCCGGGCAGGGACTGGAAACACCATATATTTT	CASSPRAGTGNTIYF
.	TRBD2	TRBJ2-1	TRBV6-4	TGTGCCAGCAGTGACGGACTAGCGAGCTACAATGAGCAGTTCTTC	CASSDGLASYNEQFF
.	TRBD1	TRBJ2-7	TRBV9	TGTGCCAGCAGCGTAGGGGGACAGGCGCTCGGCTCCGAGCAGTACTTC	CASSVGGQALGSEQYF
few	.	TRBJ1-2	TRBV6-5	TGTGCCAGCAGTTTCCAGGGAGGGCTAGGTGGCTACACCTTC	CASSFQGGLGGYTF